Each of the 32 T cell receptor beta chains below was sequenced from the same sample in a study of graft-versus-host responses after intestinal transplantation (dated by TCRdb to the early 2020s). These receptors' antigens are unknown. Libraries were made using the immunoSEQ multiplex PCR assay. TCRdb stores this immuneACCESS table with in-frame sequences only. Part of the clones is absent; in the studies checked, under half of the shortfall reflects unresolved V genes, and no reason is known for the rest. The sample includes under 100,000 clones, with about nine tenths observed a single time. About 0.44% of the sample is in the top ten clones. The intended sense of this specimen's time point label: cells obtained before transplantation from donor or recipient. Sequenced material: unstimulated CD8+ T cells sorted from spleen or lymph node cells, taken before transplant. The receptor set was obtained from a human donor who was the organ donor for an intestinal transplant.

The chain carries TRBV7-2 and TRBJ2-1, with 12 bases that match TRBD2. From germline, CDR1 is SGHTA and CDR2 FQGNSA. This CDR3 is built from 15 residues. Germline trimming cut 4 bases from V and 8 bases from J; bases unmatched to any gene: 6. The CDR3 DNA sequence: TGTGCCAGCAGCTCTAGCGGGGGGGCCTTGGATGAGCAGTTCTTC. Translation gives CASSSSGGALDEQFF.

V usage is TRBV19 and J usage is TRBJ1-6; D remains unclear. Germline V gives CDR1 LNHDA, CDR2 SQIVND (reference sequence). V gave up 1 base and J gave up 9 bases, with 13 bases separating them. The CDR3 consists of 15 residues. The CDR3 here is CASSIVEESGSPLHF. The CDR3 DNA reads TGTGCCAGTAGTATAGTGGAGGAATCAGGTTCACCCCTCCACTTT.

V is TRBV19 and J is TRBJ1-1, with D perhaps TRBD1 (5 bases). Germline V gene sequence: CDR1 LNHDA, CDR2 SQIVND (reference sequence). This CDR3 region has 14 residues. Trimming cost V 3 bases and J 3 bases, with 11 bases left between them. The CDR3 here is CASSIYDSHTEAFF. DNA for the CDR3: TGTGCCAGTAGTATTTACGACAGTCACACTGAAGCTTTCTTT.

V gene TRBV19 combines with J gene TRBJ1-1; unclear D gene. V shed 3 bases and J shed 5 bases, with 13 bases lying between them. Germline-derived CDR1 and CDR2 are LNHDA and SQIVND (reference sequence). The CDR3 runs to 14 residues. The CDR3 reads CASSMVVAGTEAFF. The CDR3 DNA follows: TGTGCCAGTAGTATGGTGGTGGCGGGAACTGAAGCTTTCTTT.

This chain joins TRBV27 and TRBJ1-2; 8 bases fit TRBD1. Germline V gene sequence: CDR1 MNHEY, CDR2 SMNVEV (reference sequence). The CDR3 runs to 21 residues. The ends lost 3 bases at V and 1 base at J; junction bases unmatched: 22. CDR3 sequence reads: CASSFPPPGGRGRGLNYGYTF. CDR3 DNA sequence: TGTGCCAGCAGTTTCCCCCCCCCTGGAGGGCGGGGCAGGGGGCTTAACTATGGCTACACCTTC.

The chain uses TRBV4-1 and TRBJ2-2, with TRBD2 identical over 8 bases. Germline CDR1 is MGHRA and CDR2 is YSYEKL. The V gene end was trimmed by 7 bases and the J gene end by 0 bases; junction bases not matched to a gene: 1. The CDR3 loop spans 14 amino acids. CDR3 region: CASMRGANTGELFF. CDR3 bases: TGCGCCAGCATGCGGGGGGCGAACACCGGGGAGCTGTTTTTT.

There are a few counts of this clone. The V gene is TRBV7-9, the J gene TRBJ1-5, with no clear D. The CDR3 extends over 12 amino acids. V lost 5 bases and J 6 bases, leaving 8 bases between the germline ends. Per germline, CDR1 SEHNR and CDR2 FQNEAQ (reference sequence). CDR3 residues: CASSPGPQPQHF. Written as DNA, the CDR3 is TGTGCCAGCAGCCCTGGGCCTCAGCCCCAGCATTTT. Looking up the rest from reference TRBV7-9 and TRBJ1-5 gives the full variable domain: DTGVSQNPRHKITKRGQNVTFRCDPISEHNRLYWYRQTLGQGPEFLTYFQNEAQLEKSRLLSDRFSAERPKGSFSTLEIQRTEQGDSAMYLCASSPGPQPQHFGDGTRLSIL.

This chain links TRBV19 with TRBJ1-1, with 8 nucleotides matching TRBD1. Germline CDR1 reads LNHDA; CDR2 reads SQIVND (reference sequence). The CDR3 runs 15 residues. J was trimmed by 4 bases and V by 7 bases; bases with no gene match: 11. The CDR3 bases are TGTGCCAGTACCATAGGTCAGGGGGCGGTCACTGAAGCTTTCTTT. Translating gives CASTIGQGAVTEAFF.

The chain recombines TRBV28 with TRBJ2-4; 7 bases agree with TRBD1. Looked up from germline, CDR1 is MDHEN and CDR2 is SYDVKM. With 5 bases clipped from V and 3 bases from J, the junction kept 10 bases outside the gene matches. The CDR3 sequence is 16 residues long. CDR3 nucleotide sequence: TGTGCCAGCAGTGTACCACAGGGGTTTGGCAAAAACATTCAGTACTTC. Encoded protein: CASSVPQGFGKNIQYF.

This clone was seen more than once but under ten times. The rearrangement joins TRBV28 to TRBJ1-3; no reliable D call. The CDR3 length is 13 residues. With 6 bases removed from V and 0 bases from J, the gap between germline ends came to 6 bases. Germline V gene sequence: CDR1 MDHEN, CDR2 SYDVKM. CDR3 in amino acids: CASSGSSGNTIYF. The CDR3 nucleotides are TGTGCCAGCAGCGGGAGCTCTGGAAACACCATATATTTT.

CDR3 DNA: TGTGCCTCGGGGGGCGGCACTGAAGCTTTCTTT. Translation gives CASGGGTEAFF. The chain uses TRBV7-6 and TRBJ1-1; D is perhaps TRBD1 (6 bases). CDR3 length: 11 residues. Trimming took 11 bases from V and 4 from J, leaving 11 bases between them. Germline CDR1 SGHVS, CDR2 FNYEAQ. Supplemented by reference TRBV7-6 and TRBJ1-1, the full variable domain reads GAGVSQSPRYKVTKRGQDVALRCDPISGHVSLYWYRQALGQGPEFLTYFNYEAQQDKSGLPNDRFSAERPEGSISTLTIQRTEQRDSAMYRCASGGGTEAFFGQGTRLTVV.

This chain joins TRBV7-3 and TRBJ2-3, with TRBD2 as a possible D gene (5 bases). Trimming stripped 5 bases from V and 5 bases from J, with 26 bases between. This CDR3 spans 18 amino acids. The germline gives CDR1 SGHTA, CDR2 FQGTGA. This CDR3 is CASSQTDQRITRGDTQYF. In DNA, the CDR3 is TGTGCCAGCAGCCAAACCGACCAGAGAATAACACGGGGAGATACGCAGTATTTT.

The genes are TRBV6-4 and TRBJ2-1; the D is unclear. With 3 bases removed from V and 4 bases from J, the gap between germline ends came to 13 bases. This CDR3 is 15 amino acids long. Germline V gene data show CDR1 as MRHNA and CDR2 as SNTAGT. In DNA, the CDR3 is TGTGCCAGCAGTGAGGGCCCCCCAGAGTACAATGAGCAGTTCTTC. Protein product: CASSEGPPEYNEQFF.

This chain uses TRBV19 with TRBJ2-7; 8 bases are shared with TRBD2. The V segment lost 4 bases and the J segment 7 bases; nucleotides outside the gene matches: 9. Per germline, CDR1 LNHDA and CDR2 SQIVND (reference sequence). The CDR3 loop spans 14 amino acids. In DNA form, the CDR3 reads TGTGCCAGTAGTACAAGTAGCGGGGCTCGGGAGCAGTACTTC. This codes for CASSTSSGAREQYF.

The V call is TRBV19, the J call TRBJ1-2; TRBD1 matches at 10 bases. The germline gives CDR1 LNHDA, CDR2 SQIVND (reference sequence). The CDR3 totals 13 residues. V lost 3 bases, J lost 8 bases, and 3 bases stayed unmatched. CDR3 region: CASSMGTGEGYTF. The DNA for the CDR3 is TGTGCCAGTAGTATGGGGACAGGGGAAGGCTACACCTTC.

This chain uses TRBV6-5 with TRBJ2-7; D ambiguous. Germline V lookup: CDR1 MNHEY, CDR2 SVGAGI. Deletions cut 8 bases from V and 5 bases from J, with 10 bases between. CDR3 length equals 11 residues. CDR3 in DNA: TGTGCCAGCGGTCAGGTTGACGAGCAGTACTTC. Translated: CASGQVDEQYF.

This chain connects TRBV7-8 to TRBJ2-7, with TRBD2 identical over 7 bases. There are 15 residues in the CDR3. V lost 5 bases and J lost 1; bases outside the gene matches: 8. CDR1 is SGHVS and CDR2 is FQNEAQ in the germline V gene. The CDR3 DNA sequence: TGTGCCAGCAGCCCCGGCCAGGGAGGGTCCTACGAGCAGTACTTC. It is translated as CASSPGQGGSYEQYF.

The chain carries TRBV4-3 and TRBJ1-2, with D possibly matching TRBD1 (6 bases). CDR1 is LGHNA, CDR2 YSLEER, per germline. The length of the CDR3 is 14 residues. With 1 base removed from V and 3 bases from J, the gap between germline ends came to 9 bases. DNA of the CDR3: TGCGCCAGCAGCCAAGCCGGGACACACTATGGCTACACCTTC. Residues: CASSQAGTHYGYTF.

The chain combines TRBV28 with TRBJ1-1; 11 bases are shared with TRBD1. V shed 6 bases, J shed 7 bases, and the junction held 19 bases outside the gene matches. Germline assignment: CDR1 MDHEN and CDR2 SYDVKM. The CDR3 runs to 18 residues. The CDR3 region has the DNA TGTGCCAGCAGCGCTCTTCAAGTACTGGACAGGGGGCATCGTGAAGCTTTCTTT. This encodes CASSALQVLDRGHREAFF.

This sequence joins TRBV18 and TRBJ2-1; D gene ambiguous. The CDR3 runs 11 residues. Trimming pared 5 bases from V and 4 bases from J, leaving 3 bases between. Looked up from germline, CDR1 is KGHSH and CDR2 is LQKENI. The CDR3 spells CASSEYNEQFF. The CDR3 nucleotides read TGTGCCAGCTCAGAGTACAATGAGCAGTTCTTC.

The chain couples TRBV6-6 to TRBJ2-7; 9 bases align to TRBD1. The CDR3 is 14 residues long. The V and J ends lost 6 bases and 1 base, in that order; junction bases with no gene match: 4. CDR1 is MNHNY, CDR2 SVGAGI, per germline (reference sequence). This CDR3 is CASRPGTGSYEQYF. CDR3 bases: TGTGCCAGCAGGCCCGGGACAGGGTCCTACGAGCAGTACTTC.

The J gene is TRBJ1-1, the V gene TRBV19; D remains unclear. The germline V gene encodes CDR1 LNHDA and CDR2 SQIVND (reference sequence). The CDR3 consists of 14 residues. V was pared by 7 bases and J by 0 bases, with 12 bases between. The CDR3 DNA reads TGTGCCAGTACCATCGGTCTGATGAACACTGAAGCTTTCTTT. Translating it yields CASTIGLMNTEAFF.

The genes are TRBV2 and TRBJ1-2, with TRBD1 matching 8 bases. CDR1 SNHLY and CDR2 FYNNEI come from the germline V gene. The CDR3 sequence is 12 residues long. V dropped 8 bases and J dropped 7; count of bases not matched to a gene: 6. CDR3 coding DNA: TGTGCCAGCCCGGACAGGGCGTCTGGCTACACCTTC. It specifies CASPDRASGYTF.

The CDR3 here is CASSIVGTQGSPYNEQFF. The CDR3 DNA follows: TGTGCCAGTAGTATAGTAGGGACACAGGGATCCCCATACAATGAGCAGTTCTTC. V usage is TRBV19 and J usage is TRBJ2-1; D possibly corresponds to TRBD1 (6 bases). Germline assignment: CDR1 LNHDA and CDR2 SQIVND (reference sequence). Trimming cost V 1 base and J 4 bases, with 20 bases left between them. The CDR3 is 18 amino acids. Complete variable domain (other parts from reference TRBV19 and TRBJ2-1): DGGITQSPKYLFRKEGQNVTLSCEQNLNHDAMYWYRQDPGQGLRLIYYSQIVNDFQKGDIAEGYSVSREKKESFPLTVTSAQKNPTAFYLCASSIVGTQGSPYNEQFFGPGTRLTVL.

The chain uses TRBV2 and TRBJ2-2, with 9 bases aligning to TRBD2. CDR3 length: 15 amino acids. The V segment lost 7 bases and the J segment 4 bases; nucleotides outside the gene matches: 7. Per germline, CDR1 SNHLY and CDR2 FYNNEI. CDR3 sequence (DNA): TGTGCCAGCAATCCGGGACTAGCTTCCACCGGGGAGCTGTTTTTT. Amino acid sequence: CASNPGLASTGELFF.

CDR3 amino acids: CSAFQGAGTEAFF. As DNA, the CDR3 is TGCAGCGCATTTCAGGGGGCTGGCACTGAAGCTTTCTTT. The V call is TRBV29-1, the J call TRBJ1-1, with 8 bases lining up with TRBD1. The germline V gene encodes CDR1 SQVTM and CDR2 ANQGSEA. The CDR3 is made up of 13 amino acids. Unmatched junction bases numbered 8, after V lost 7 bases and J lost 4 bases.

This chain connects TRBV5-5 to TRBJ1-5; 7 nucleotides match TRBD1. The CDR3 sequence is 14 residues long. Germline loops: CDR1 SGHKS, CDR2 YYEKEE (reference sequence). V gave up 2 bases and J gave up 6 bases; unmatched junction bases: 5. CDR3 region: CASSFGQGGQPQHF. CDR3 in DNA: TGTGCCAGCAGCTTCGGGCAGGGGGGTCAGCCCCAGCATTTT.

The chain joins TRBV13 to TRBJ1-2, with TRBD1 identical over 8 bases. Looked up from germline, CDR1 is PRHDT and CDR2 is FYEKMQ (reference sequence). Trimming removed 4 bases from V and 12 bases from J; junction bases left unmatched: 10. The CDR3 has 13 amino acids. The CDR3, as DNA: TGTGCCAGCAGCTCCGGGACAGGCCTCGAGAACACCTTC. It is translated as CASSSGTGLENTF.

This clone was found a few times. CDR3 in DNA: TGTGCCAGCAGCCCTTTAAACAGGGGGCGTTTCGTCCTCGAGACCCAGTACTTC. It yields the protein CASSPLNRGRFVLETQYF. The gene calls are TRBV7-8 and TRBJ2-5, with TRBD1 matching over 9 bases. V shed 5 bases and J 5 bases; nucleotides not matched to a gene: 18. The CDR3 loop spans 18 amino acids. CDR1 SGHVS and CDR2 FQNEAQ come from the germline V gene.

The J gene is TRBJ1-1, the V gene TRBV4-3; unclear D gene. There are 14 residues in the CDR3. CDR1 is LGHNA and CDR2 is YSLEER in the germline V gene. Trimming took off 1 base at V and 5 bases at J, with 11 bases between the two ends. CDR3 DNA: TGCGCCAGCAGCCAAGGTATTCAGTCGACTGAAGCTTTCTTT. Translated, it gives CASSQGIQSTEAFF.

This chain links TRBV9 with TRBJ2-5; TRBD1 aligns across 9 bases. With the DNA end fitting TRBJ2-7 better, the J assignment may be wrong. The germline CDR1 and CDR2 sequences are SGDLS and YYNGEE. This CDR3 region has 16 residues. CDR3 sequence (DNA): TGTGCCAGCAGCGTAGCTGTTGGGACAGGGAGCTACGAGCAGTACTTC. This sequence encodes CASSVAVGTGSYEQYF.

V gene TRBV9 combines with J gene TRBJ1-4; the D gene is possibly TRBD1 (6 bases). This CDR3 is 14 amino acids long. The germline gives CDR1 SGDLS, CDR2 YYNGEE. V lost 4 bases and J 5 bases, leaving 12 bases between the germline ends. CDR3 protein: CASSPTGTNEKLFF. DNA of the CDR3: TGTGCCAGCAGCCCGACCGGGACAAATGAAAAACTGTTTTTT.